This T cell receptor beta chain was sequenced in a study of T cell responses to AZD1222 COVID-19 vaccine (dated by TCRdb to about 2021). About the investigation overall: AZD1222 recipients with second doses at about 4 weeks or about 12 weeks were pooled, because spike-specific TCR depth and breadth did not differ between schedules. A total of 233 trial participants underwent TCR sequencing, of whom 207 received two doses of AZD1222 and some 25 received two doses of the MenACWY control vaccine. Trial participants were enrolled into age subgroups of 18-55, 56-69 and 70-plus years, which contained 148, 28 and 57 TCR-sequenced participants, respectively. The full study reports these points: The 56-69-year group was small, and its depth increase did not reach significance, likely because of low power. Because no day 14 peak-response samples were available, the repertoires could be characterized only after the peak T cell response. The whole spike protein was spanned by vaccine-associated CD4 TCRs, and dominant responses were seen in regions 160-218 and 743-854. A significant rise in spike-specific TCR breadth and depth was observed after two AZD1222 doses relative to day 0 and relative to MenACWY recipients. Participants were mostly white British and included more females than males, and it was suggested by the authors that clonal diversity may have been underestimated. Conclusions about previously exposed vaccinees were limited because only a handful of AZD1222 recipients were SARS-CoV-2 seropositive at baseline. Nearly half of unique spike-specific TCRs reportedly recognized epitopes outside regions mutated in the B.1.351 and B.1.1.7 variants.

V and J lose 7 bases and 3 bases, and a span of 7 bases separates them. Spanning cysteine to phenylalanine, the CDR3 consists of 12 amino acids. The only DNA kept is the CDR3, 36 bases in frame from the first base. The germline V gene provides CDR1 MDHEN and CDR2 SYDVKM. The CDR3 regions of human TCRbeta chains were subjected to immunosequencing. The authors' analysis ran thus. TCRs in the repertoires were compared against a reference library of SARS-CoV-2-specific TCRs that had been generated with the MIRA antigen-specificity platform. Breadth meant the fraction of unique TCRs that were SARS-CoV-2-associated, whereas depth meant the fraction of total T cells that were SARS-CoV-2-associated. Using the MIRA data, every spike-specific TCR was mapped to the spike region that the TCR reacted to and assigned to either a CD4 or a CD8 class. Log10-transformed breadth and depth values were compared by one-way ANOVA with Sidak's multiple comparisons tests. TCRdb's version of the immuneACCESS table is confined to in-frame rearrangements and falls short of the full clone set. An unresolved V gene accounts for under half of the shortfall where checked; the remainder is of unknown origin. D and trimming come from the DNA, and the V and J calls and clone size come from that table. The sample data list approximately 140,000 clones, and 94% of these were observed just once. Roughly 1.3% of the sample goes to the ten largest clones.

This specimen's time point label, per the study, means: baseline before first vaccination. Samples from vaccinated people were obtained from the UK trials COV001 and COV002, which included a single-blind randomized controlled phase 2/3 trial of AZD1222 (ChAdOx1 nCoV-19) in healthy adults. Trial participant PBMC samples were collected at day 0 and day 28 after the second dose for TCRbeta chain sequencing. On this clone itself: The specificity of this receptor is unknown. No base qualities exist here, and no much larger clone lies one base off it.

This specimen was peripheral blood, taken on day 0 of AZD1222 vaccination. The chain couples TRBV28 to TRBJ2-1; possibly the D gene is TRBD2, per 5 matching bases. The sequence derives from an adult in good health. The nucleotides are TGTGCCAGCAATCGGGGCTACAATGAGCAGTTCTTC. Its protein product is CASNRGYNEQFF.